What follows are 5 T cell receptor beta chains derived from one specimen sequenced in a study of PD-1 and CTLA-4 blockade in melanoma. Profiled with immunoSEQ multiplex PCR; TCRdb holds only in-frame clones, not every one. Of fewer than 7,500 clones listed, 80% are singletons. The source material was CD8+ T cells from peripheral blood, sampled before anti-PD-1 treatment. The receptors derive from a human donor with melanoma.

The chain couples TRBV7-9 to TRBJ2-7, with D unclear. The germline V and J ends were trimmed by 4 bases and 3 bases, with 4 bases remaining between them. The CDR3 runs 11 residues. Germline V gene sequence: CDR1 SEHNR, CDR2 FQNEAQ (reference sequence). CDR3: CASSSNYEQYF. CDR3 in DNA: TGTGCCAGCAGCTCAAACTACGAGCAGTACTTC.

This rearrangement joins TRBV7-9 to TRBJ2-3, with D unresolved. The CDR3 extends over 15 amino acids. Germline assignment: CDR1 SEHNR and CDR2 FQNEAQ (reference sequence). V lost 3 bases and J 1 base, leaving 11 bases between the germline ends. The CDR3 nucleotides are TGTGCCAGCAGCTTGACTGCAAGCGGCACAGATACGCAGTATTTT. It is translated as CASSLTASGTDTQYF.

The rearrangement links TRBV5-5 to TRBJ2-7; unclear D gene. The germline V gene encodes CDR1 SGHKS and CDR2 YYEKEE (reference sequence). This CDR3 spans 11 amino acids. Deletions cut 3 bases from V and 2 bases from J, with 3 bases between. As DNA, the CDR3 is TGTGCCAGCAGCTCTACCTACGAGCAGTACTTC. It translates to CASSSTYEQYF.

This clone was seen only a few times. The chain couples TRBV11-2 to TRBJ2-5; tentatively, D is TRBD1 (6 bases). Trimming stripped 4 bases from V and 5 bases from J, with 17 bases between. The CDR3 runs 15 residues. The germline CDR1 and CDR2 sequences are SGHAT and FQNNGV. The DNA for the CDR3 is TGTGCCAGCAGCTCCACAGGGATGCTCGATGAGACCCAGTACTTC. It encodes CASSSTGMLDETQYF.

The chain employs TRBV4-3 and TRBJ2-7; D is ambiguous. Germline assignment: CDR1 LGHNA and CDR2 YSLEER. V lost 0 bases to trimming and J lost 4 bases, with 10 bases between them. This CDR3 contains 14 residues. This CDR3 is CASSQDRTAYEQYF. As DNA, the CDR3 is TGCGCCAGCAGCCAAGATAGAACAGCGTACGAGCAGTACTTC.